The 13 T cell receptor beta chains in this list originate from one sample, sequenced in a study of cytomegalovirus exposure and HLA in healthy donors. Primers: 60 Vbeta forward and 13 Jbeta reverse. Some clones are missing from TCRdb's copy, which holds only in-frame ones; the method was immunoSEQ multiplex PCR. The sample records more than 200,000 clones, 83% being singletons. The sample taken for sequencing was PBMCs. The receptors shown here come from a girl between 10 and 17 years old in good health and CMV-seronegative.

This chain joins TRBV4-2 and TRBJ2-3; TRBD1 might be the D (5 bases). This CDR3 comprises 15 residues. Deletions cut 1 base from V and 5 bases from J, with 13 bases between. Germline assignment: CDR1 LGHNA and CDR2 YNFKEQ. This chain's CDR3 is CASSQGGDPGDTQYF. The DNA for the CDR3 is TGTGCCAGCAGCCAAGGGGGCGATCCGGGAGATACGCAGTATTTT.

This clone was seen only a few times. This CDR3 is CASSGRSGDYEKLFF. The CDR3 DNA sequence: TGTGCCAGTAGTGGACGAAGCGGGGATTATGAAAAACTGTTTTTT. The V and J genes are TRBV19 and TRBJ1-4; D not certain. The germline V gene encodes CDR1 LNHDA and CDR2 SQIVND (reference sequence). The CDR3 has 15 residues. V was pared by 5 bases and J by 6 bases, with 16 bases between. Combining the CDR3 with reference TRBV19 and TRBJ1-4 gives the whole variable domain DGGITQSPKYLFRKEGQNVTLSCEQNLNHDAMYWYRQDPGQGLRLIYYSQIVNDFQKGDIAEGYSVSREKKESFPLTVTSAQKNPTAFYLCASSGRSGDYEKLFFGSGTQLSVL.

This clone was observed at least ten times. The chain has TRBV21-1 and TRBJ2-7; no check of the table's D call, TRBD2, against the DNA was made. TRBV21-1 is described as a pseudogene. CDR3 length equals 13 residues. The CDR3 reads CASSEARVYEQYF. The CDR3 nucleotides are TGTGCCAGCAGCGAGGCTCGGGTGTACGAGCAGTACTTC.

The chain joins TRBV5-1 to TRBJ2-1, with TRBD2 matching over 13 bases. CDR1 SGHRS and CDR2 YFSETQ come from the germline V gene. There are 16 residues in the CDR3. With V trimmed by 4 bases and J by 7 bases, 8 bases remained unmatched. Here the CDR3 DNA reads TGCGCCAGCAGCACCAGGACTAGCGGGAGTGGTAATGAGCAGTTCTTC. Translated: CASSTRTSGSGNEQFF.

The chain couples TRBV7-8 to TRBJ2-3; no definite D call. Looked up from germline, CDR1 is SGHVS and CDR2 is FQNEAQ. This CDR3 comprises 11 residues. V lost 11 bases and J 0 bases, leaving 6 bases between the germline ends. Here the CDR3 DNA reads TGTGCCGCAACTAGCACAGATACGCAGTATTTT. As protein: CAATSTDTQYF.

The genes are TRBV4-2 and TRBJ1-3, with unresolved D. Germline values: CDR1 LGHNA, CDR2 YNFKEQ. V gave up 0 bases and J gave up 4 bases, with 10 bases separating them. This CDR3 region has 15 residues. For the CDR3, the DNA is TGTGCCAGCAGCCAAGAGGCGGGTTCGGGAAACACCATATATTTT. Translating it yields CASSQEAGSGNTIYF.

The rearrangement uses TRBV6-1 and TRBJ2-1; D perhaps matches TRBD1 (6 bases). Germline V gene lookup returns CDR1 MNHNS and CDR2 SASEGT. The CDR3 consists of 14 residues. V lost 7 bases, J lost 3 bases, and 13 bases lay in between. CDR3 nucleotide sequence: TGTGCCAGCACTACAGGGTACAACTACAATGAGCAGTTCTTC. Protein product: CASTTGYNYNEQFF.

The chain carries TRBV5-1 and TRBJ2-3; TRBD2 agrees at 14 bases. Trimming cost V 4 bases and J 3 bases; bases outside gene matches: 4. The V gene's germline CDR1 is SGHRS and CDR2 YFSETQ. The CDR3 has 16 amino acids. The CDR3 protein is CASSPGLAGATDTQYF. The DNA of the CDR3 is TGCGCCAGCAGCCCGGGACTAGCGGGAGCAACAGATACGCAGTATTTT.

In this sample, this clone turned up once. This chain's CDR3 is CASSGSEAGGPQYF. The CDR3 nucleotides are TGTGCCAGCAGTGGGTCCGAAGCGGGAGGACCGCAGTATTTT. This chain joins TRBV2 and TRBJ2-3, with 9 bases fitting TRBD2. The CDR3 contains 14 residues. Unmatched junction bases numbered 9, after V lost 4 bases and J lost 10 bases. Germline V gene lookup returns CDR1 SNHLY and CDR2 FYNNEI.

V gene TRBV4-1 combines with J gene TRBJ2-7; the match to TRBD2 covers 14 bases. V lost 4 bases and J lost 7; bases outside the gene matches: 15. The germline V gene encodes CDR1 MGHRA and CDR2 YSYEKL. The CDR3 sequence is 18 residues long. The CDR3 loop reads CASSPPPGTSGGFEEQYF. The CDR3, as DNA: TGCGCCAGCAGCCCACCACCCGGGACTAGCGGGGGTTTTGAGGAGCAGTACTTC.

The chain recombines TRBV7-2 with TRBJ1-1, with D perhaps TRBD1 (5 bases). From germline, CDR1 is SGHTA and CDR2 FQGNSA. Between the trimmed V and J ends, which lost 7 bases and 2 bases, there was a span of 14 bases. CDR3 length: 14 amino acids. The CDR3 is CASTRPRANTEAFF. In DNA, the CDR3 is TGTGCCAGCACCAGACCCAGGGCTAACACTGAAGCTTTCTTT.

This clone showed up just a few times. The J gene is TRBJ1-4, the V gene TRBV4-3; D unclear. Germline CDR1 is LGHNA and CDR2 is YSLEER. V gave up 7 bases and J gave up 0 bases, with 9 bases separating them. The CDR3 totals 14 residues. This CDR3 reads CASTPEATNEKLFF. CDR3 coding DNA: TGCGCCAGCACTCCAGAGGCAACTAATGAAAAACTGTTTTTT.

This chain connects TRBV5-1 to TRBJ1-3, with 8 nucleotides matching TRBD1. J lost 3 bases, V lost 4 bases, and 3 bases had no gene match. In germline, CDR1 is SGHRS, CDR2 YFSETQ. The CDR3 has 14 residues. The chain's CDR3 is CASSPTGVGNTIYF. CDR3 nucleotides: TGCGCCAGCAGCCCGACAGGGGTTGGAAACACCATATATTTT.